This TCR beta chain stems from a study of beta chain features in type 1 diabetes. The study's findings and limits: Equally in patients and controls, shorter templates might have been favored by PCR.

The J segment lost 0 bases and the V segment lost 0 bases, leaving 8 bases of the junction unmatched. The CDR3 is 18 amino acids. CDR1 is SGHNT, CDR2 YYREEE, per germline (reference sequence). Expressed TCRB transcripts were sequenced after all isolated RNA was converted to cDNA. The assay was immunoSEQ multiplex PCR, and TCRdb's table has in-frame clones only and misses some. The data contain fewer than 500,000 clones, 14% of them singletons. This clone came up a few times. The antigen remains undetermined. The rearrangement joins TRBV5-4 to TRBJ2-5, with TRBD2 matching over 10 bases. This clonotype originated in a man aged 25-40 years in good health. The specimen sequenced was naive CD4+ T cells from blood. CDR3 amino acids: CASSLEPAGGLYQETQYF. CDR3 bases: TGTGCCAGCAGCTTGGAGCCAGCGGGGGGGTTGTACCAAGAGACCCAGTACTTC.